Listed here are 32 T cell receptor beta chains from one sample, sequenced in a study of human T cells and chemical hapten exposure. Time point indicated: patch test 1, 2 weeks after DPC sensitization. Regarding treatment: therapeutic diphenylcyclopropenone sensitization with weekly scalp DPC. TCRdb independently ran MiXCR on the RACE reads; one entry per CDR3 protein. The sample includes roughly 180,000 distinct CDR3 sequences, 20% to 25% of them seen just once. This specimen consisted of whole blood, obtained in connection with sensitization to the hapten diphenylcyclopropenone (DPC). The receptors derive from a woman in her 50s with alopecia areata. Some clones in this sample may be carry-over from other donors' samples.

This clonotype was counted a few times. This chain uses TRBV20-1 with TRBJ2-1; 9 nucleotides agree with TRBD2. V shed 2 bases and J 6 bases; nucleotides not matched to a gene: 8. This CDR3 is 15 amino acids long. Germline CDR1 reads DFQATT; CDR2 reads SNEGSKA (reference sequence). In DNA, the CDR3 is TGCAGTGCTAGATACGAGGGACTAGCTGTCAATGAGCAGTTCTTC. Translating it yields CSARYEGLAVNEQFF.

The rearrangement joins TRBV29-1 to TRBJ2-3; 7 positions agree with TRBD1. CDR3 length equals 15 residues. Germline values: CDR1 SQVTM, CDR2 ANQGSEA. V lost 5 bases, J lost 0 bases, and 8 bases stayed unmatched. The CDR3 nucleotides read TGCAGCGTTTCAAAAGGGGGCCCTAGCACAGATACGCAGTATTTT. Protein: CSVSKGGPSTDTQYF.

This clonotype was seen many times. CDR3 coding DNA: TGCAGTGCTAGTCTTGCGGGAGGGGGTCAAGAGACCCAGTACTTC. Translating it yields CSASLAGGGQETQYF. The rearrangement joins TRBV20-1 to TRBJ2-5; 9 bases are a match to TRBD2. Unmatched junction bases numbered 7, after V lost 3 bases and J lost 2 bases. Germline CDR1 and CDR2: DFQATT and SNEGSKA (reference sequence). The CDR3 loop spans 15 amino acids.

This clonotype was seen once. CDR3 loop: CAISEFGTSNADTQYF. Written as DNA, the CDR3 is TGTGCCATCAGTGAGTTCGGGACTAGCAACGCGGATACGCAGTATTTT. The J gene is TRBJ2-3, the V gene TRBV10-3; 9 bases fit TRBD2. The CDR3 totals 16 residues. J gave up 6 bases and V 1 base, and 8 bases lay outside the gene matches. CDR1 ENHRY and CDR2 SYGVKD come from the germline V gene.

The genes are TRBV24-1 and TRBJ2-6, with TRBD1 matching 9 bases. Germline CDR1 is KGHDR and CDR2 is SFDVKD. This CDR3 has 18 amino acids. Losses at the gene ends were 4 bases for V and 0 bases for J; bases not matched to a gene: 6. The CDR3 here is CATSDIPTGGSGANVLTF. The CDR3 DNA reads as TGTGCCACCAGTGACATCCCGACAGGGGGCTCTGGGGCCAACGTCCTGACTTTC.

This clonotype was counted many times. The CDR3 DNA reads as TGTGCCAGCAGTTACCTGGGCAGGGGCACTGAAGCTTTCTTT. This encodes CASSYLGRGTEAFF. This chain uses TRBV6-5 with TRBJ1-1; D may be TRBD1 (6 bases). Trimming took off 2 bases at V and 4 bases at J, with 11 bases between the two ends. CDR1 MNHEY and CDR2 SVGAGI come from the germline V gene. The CDR3 runs 14 residues.

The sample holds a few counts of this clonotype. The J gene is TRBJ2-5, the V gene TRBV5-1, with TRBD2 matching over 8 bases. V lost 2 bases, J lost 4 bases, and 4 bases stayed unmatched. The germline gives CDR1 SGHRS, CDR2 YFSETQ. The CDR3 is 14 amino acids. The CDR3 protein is CASSFLSGRETQYF. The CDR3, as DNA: TGCGCCAGCAGCTTTCTCAGCGGGAGAGAGACCCAGTACTTC.

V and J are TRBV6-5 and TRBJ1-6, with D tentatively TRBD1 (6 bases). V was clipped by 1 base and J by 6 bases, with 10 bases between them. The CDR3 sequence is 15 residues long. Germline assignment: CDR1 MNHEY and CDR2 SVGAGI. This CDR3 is CASSYFGTSNSPLHF. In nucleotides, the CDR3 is TGTGCCAGCAGTTACTTCGGGACAAGTAATTCACCCCTCCACTTT.

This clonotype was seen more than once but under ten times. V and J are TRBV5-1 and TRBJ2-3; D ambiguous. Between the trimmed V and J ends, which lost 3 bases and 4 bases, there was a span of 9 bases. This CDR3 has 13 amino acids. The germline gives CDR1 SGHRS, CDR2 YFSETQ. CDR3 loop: CASSYPGSDTQYF. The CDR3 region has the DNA TGCGCCAGCAGCTATCCCGGGTCAGATACGCAGTATTTT.

The CDR3 bases are TGTGCCAGCAGATTCTCCGGGACGGAGGATAGGAAGCAGTTCTTC. This encodes CASRFSGTEDRKQFF. V is TRBV3-1 and J is TRBJ2-1; D tentatively reads TRBD1 or TRBD2 (5 bases each). The ends were cut back, 6 bases at V and 11 bases at J, with 23 bases in the middle. The germline V gene encodes CDR1 LGHDT and CDR2 YNNKEL (reference sequence). The CDR3 is made up of 15 amino acids.

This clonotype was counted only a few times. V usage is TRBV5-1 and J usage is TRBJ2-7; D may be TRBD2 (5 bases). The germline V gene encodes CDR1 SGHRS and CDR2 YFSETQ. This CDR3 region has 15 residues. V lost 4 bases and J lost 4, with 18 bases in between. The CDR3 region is CASSISGSGVYEQYF. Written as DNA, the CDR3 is TGCGCCAGCAGCATCAGCGGATCCGGAGTTTACGAGCAGTACTTC.

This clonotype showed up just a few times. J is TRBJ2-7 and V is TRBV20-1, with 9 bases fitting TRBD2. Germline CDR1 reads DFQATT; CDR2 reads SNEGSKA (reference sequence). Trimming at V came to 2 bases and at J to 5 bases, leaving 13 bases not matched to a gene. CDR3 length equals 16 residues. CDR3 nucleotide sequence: TGCAGTGCTAGACCATCGGGCGGGAGGGGGTGGAACGAGCAGTACTTC. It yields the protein CSARPSGGRGWNEQYF.

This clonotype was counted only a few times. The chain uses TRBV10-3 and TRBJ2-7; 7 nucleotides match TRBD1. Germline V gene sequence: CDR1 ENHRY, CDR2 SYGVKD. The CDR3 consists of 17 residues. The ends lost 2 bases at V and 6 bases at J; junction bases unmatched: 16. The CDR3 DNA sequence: TGTGCCATCAGTGAGATGCTGACAGGGTCGACGGAAGCCGAGCAGTACTTC. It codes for CAISEMLTGSTEAEQYF.

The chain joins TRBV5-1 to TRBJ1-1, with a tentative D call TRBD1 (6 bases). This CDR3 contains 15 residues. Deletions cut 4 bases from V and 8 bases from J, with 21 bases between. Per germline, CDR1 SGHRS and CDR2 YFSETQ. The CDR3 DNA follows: TGCGCCAGCAGCGCAATACAGGGTCCATCAACAGAAGCTTTCTTT. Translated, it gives CASSAIQGPSTEAFF.

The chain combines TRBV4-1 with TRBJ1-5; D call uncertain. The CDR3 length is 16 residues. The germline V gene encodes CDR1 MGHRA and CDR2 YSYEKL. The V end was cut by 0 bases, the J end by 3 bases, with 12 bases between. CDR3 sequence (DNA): TGCGCCAGCAGCCAAGATAGCGAACCCCCCAATCAGCCCCAGCATTTT. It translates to CASSQDSEPPNQPQHF.

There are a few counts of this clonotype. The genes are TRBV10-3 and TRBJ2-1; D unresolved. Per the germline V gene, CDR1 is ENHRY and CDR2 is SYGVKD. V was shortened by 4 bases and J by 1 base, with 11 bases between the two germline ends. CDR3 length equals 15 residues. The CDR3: CAISVIAASYNEQFF. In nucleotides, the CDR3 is TGTGCCATCAGTGTAATAGCAGCTTCCTACAATGAGCAGTTCTTC.

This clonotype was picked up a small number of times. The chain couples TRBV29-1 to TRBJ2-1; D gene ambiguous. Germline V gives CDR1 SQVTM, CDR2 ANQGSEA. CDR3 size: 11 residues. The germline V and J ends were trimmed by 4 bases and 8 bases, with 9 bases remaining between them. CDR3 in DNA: TGCAGCGTTGTGGGTTTCGATGAGCAGTTCTTC. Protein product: CSVVGFDEQFF.

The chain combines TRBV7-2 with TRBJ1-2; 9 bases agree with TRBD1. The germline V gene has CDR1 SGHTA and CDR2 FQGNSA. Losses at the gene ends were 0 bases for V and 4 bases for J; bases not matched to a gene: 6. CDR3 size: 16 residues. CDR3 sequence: CASSLAPGQGGYGYTF. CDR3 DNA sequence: TGTGCCAGCAGCTTAGCTCCGGGACAGGGAGGCTATGGCTACACCTTC. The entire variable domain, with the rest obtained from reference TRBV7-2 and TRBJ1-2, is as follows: GAGVSQSPSNKVTEKGKDVELRCDPISGHTALYWYRQSLGQGLEFLIYFQGNSAPDKSGLPSDRFSAERTGGSVSTLTIQRTQQEDSAVYLCASSLAPGQGGYGYTFGSGTRLTVV.

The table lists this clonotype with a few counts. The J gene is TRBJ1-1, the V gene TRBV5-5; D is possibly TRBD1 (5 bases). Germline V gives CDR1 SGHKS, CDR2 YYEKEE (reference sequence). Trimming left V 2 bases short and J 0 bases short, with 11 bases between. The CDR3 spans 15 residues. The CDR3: CASSFYRNMNTEAFF. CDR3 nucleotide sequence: TGTGCCAGCAGCTTTTACAGGAACATGAACACTGAAGCTTTCTTT.

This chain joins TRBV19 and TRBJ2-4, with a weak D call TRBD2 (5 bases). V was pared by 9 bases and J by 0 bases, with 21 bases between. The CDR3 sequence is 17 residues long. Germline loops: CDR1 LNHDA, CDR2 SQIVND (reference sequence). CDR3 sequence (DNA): TGTGCCAGGTACCGGGATTTGGGCCTTCTAGCCAAAAACATTCAGTACTTC. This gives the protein CARYRDLGLLAKNIQYF.

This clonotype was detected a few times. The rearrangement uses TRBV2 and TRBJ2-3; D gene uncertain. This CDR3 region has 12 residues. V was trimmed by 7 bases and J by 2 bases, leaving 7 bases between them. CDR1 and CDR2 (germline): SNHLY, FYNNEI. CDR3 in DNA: TGTGCCAGCAATGCGGCCACAGATACGCAGTATTTT. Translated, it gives CASNAATDTQYF.

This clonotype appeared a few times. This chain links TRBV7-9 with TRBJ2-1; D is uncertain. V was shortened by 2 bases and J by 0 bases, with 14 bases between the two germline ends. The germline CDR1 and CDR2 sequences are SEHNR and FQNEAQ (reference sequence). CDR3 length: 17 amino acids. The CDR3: CASSLPLLTSSYNEQFF. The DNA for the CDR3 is TGTGCCAGCAGCTTACCCTTACTAACGAGCTCCTACAATGAGCAGTTCTTC. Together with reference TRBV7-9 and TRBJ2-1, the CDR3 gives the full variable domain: DTGVSQNPRHKITKRGQNVTFRCDPISEHNRLYWYRQTLGQGPEFLTYFQNEAQLEKSRLLSDRFSAERPKGSFSTLEIQRTEQGDSAMYLCASSLPLLTSSYNEQFFGPGTRLTVL.

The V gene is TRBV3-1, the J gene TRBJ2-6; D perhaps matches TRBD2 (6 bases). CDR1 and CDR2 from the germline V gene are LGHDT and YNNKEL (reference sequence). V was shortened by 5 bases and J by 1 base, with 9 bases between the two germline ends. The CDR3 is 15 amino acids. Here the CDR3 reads CASSTGVSGANVLTF. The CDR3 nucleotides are TGTGCCAGCAGCACGGGGGTTTCTGGGGCCAACGTCCTGACTTTC.

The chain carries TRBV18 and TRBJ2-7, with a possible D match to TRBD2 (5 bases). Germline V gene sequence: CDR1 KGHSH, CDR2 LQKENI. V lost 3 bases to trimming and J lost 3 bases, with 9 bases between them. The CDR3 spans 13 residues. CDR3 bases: TGTGCCAGCTCACCCGGACGGGACTACGAGCAGTACTTC. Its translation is CASSPGRDYEQYF.

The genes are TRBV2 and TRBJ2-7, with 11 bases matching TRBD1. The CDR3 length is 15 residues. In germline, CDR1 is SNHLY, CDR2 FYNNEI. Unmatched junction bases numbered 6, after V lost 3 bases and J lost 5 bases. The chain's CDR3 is CASSEDRGLFHEQYF. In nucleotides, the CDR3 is TGTGCCAGCAGTGAGGACAGGGGGCTCTTCCACGAGCAGTACTTC.

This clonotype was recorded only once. CDR3 bases: TGCAGTGCTAGAGGACAGGGAATGAGTACTGAAGCTTTCTTT. Translated: CSARGQGMSTEAFF. The V and J genes are TRBV20-1 and TRBJ1-1, with 7 bases lining up with TRBD1. CDR3 length: 14 residues. Germline CDR1 and CDR2: DFQATT and SNEGSKA (reference sequence). V shed 1 base, J shed 5 bases, and the junction held 7 bases outside the gene matches.

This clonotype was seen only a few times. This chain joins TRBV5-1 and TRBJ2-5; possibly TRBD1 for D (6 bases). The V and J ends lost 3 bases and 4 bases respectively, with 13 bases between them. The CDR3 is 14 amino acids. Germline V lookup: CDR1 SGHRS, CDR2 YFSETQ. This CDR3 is CASSSNQGRETQYF. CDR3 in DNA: TGCGCCAGCAGCTCTAATCAGGGGAGAGAGACCCAGTACTTC.

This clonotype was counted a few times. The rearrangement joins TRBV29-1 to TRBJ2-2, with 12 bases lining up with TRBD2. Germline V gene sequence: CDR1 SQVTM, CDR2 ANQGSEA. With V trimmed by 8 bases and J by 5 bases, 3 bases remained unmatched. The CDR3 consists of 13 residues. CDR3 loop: CSTGTSGTGELFF. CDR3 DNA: TGCAGCACCGGGACTAGCGGGACCGGGGAGCTGTTTTTT.

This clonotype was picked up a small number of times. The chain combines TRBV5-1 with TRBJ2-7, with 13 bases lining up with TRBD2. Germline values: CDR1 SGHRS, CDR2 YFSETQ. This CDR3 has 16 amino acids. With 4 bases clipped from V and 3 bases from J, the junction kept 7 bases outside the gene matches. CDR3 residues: CASSTGLAGDHYEQYF. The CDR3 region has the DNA TGCGCCAGCAGCACCGGACTAGCGGGAGACCACTACGAGCAGTACTTC.

As DNA, the CDR3 is TGTGCCAGCAGTGAAGCGCTCGGACTAGCGGGATCGGTTCTTTACAATGAGCAGTTCTTC. Translation gives CASSEALGLAGSVLYNEQFF. The chain employs TRBV2 and TRBJ2-1; 12 nucleotides line up with TRBD2. This CDR3 has 20 amino acids. Germline values: CDR1 SNHLY, CDR2 FYNNEI. V shed 0 bases, J shed 4 bases, and the junction held 13 bases outside the gene matches. The full variable domain, rest sourced from reference TRBV2 and TRBJ2-1, is EPEVTQTPSHQVTQMGQEVILRCVPISNHLYFYWYRQILGQKVEFLVSFYNNEISEKSEIFDDQFSVERPDGSNFTLKIRSTKLEDSAMYFCASSEALGLAGSVLYNEQFFGPGTRLTVL.

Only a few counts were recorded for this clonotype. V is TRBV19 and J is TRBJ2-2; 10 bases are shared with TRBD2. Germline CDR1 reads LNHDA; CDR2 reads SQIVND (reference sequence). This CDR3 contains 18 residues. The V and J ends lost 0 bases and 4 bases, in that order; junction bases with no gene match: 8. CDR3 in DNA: TGTGCCAGTAGTATAGAGGTGGTAGCGGGAGGAATCACCGGGGAGCTGTTTTTT. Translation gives CASSIEVVAGGITGELFF.

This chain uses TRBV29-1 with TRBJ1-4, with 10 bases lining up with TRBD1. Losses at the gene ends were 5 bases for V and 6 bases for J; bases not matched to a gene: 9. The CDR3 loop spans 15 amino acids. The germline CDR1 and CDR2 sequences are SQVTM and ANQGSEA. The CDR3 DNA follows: TGCAGCGTTCGTACCGCCGGGACAGGGGATGAAAAACTGTTTTTT. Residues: CSVRTAGTGDEKLFF. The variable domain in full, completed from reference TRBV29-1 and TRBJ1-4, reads SAVISQKPSRDICQRGTSLTIQCQVDSQVTMMFWYRQQPGQSLTLIATANQGSEATYESGFVIDKFPISRPNLTFSTLTVSNMSPEDSSIYLCSVRTAGTGDEKLFFGSGTQLSVL.